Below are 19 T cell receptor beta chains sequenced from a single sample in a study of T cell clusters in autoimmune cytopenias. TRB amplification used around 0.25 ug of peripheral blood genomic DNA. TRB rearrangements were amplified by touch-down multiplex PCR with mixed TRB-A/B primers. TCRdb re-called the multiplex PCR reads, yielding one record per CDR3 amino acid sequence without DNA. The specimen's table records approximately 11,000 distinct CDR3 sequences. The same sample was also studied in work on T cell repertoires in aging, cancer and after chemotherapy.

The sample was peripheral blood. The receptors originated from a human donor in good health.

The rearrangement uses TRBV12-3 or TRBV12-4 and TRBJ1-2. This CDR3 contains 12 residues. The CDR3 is CASSFERRGYTF.

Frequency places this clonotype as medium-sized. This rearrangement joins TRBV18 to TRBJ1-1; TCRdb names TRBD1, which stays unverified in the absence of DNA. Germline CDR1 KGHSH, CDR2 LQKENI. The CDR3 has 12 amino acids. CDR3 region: CASSPQGTEAFF.

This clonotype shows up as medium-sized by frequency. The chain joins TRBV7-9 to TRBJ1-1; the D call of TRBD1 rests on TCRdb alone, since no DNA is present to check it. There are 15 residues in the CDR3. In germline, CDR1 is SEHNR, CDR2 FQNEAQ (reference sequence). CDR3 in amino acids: CASSTGQGEGTEAFF. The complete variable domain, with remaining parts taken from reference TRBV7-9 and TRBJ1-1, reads DTGVSQNPRHKITKRGQNVTFRCDPISEHNRLYWYRQTLGQGPEFLTYFQNEAQLEKSRLLSDRFSAERPKGSFSTLEIQRTEQGDSAMYLCASSTGQGEGTEAFFGQGTRLTVV.

This CDR3 reads CASSLNLAAYELYF. The chain has TRBV7-2 and TRBJ2-7; TCRdb names TRBD2, which stays unverified in the absence of DNA. This CDR3 has 14 amino acids. Germline values: CDR1 SGHTA, CDR2 FQGNSA.

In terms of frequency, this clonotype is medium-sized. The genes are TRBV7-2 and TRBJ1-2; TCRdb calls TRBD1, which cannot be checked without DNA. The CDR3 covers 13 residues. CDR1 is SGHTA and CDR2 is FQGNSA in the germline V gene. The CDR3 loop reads CAIPRVSFEGYTF.

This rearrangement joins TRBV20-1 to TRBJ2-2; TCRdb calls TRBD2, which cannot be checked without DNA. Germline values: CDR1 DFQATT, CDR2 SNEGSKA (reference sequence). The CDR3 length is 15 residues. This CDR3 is CSASSGGALGGELFF.

The CDR3 sequence is CASSTLLGQRNQPQHF. V usage is TRBV19 and J usage is TRBJ1-5; checking the TCRdb D call of TRBD1 is not possible without DNA. The CDR3 contains 16 residues. Per germline, CDR1 LNHDA and CDR2 SQIVND (reference sequence). The variable domain in full, with the rest retrieved from reference TRBV19 and TRBJ1-5, is DGGITQSPKYLFRKEGQNVTLSCEQNLNHDAMYWYRQDPGQGLRLIYYSQIVNDFQKGDIAEGYSVSREKKESFPLTVTSAQKNPTAFYLCASSTLLGQRNQPQHFGDGTRLSIL.

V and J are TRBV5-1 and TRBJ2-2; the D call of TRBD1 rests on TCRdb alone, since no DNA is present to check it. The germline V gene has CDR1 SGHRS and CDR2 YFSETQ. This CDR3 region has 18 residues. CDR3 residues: CASSTGARVNTNTGELFF.

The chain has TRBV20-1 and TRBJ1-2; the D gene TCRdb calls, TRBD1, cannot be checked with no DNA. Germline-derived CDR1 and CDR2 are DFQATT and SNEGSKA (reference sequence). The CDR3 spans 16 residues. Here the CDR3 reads CSARKGQGAANYGYTF.

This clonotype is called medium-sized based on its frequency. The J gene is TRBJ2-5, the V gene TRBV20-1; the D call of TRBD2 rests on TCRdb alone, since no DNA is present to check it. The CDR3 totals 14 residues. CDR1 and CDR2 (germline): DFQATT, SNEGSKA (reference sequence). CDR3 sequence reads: CSARASSSMETQYF.

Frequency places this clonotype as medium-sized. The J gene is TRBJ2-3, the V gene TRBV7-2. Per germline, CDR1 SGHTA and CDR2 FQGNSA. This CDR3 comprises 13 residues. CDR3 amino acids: CASSLETPDTQYF.

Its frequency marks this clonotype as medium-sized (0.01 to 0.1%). CDR3 sequence: CASSPGITGVYGYTF. This rearrangement joins TRBV6-5 to TRBJ1-2; the TCRdb D gene call, TRBD1, has no DNA to confirm it. Germline loops: CDR1 MNHEY, CDR2 SVGAGI. This CDR3 comprises 15 residues.

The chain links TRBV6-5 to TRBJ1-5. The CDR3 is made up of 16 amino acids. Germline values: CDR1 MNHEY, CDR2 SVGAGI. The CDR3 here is CATSATVGFSNQPQHF.

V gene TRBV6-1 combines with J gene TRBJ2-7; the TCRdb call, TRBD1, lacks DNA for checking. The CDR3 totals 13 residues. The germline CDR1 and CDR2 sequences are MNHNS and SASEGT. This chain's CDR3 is CASSATGIPGQYF.

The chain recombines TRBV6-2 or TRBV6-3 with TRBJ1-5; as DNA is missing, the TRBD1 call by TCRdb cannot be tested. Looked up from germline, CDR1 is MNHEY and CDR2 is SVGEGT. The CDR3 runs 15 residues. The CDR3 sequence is CASSGQGAGNQPQHF.

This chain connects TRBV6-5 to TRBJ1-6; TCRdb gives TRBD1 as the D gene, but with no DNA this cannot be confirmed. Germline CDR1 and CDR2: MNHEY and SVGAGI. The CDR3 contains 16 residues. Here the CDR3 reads CASSRLPGTSNSPLHF.

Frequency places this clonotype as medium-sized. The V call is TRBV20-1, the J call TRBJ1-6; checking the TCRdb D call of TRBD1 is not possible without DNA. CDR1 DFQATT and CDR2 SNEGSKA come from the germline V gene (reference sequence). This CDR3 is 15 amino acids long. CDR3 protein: CSARAAGQRNSPLHF.

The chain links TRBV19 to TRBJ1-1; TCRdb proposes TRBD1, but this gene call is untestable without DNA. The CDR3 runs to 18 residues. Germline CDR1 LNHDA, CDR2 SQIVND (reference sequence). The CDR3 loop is CASSPTFPGRDKNTEAFF.

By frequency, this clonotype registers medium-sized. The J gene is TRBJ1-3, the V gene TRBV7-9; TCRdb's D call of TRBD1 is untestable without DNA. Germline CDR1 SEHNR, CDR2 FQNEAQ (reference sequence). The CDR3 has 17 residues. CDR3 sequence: CASSSPGQGKTGNTIYF.